This entry concerns a single T cell receptor (beta chain). This entry is derived from a study of blood T cell repertoires in COVID-19. Study background: COVID-19 samples collected from the United States, Italy and Spain covered acute and convalescent phases. PBMCs, B-cell-depleted T cells, or T cells were the source of the cDNA or gDNA that made up the material.

Authors' processing steps: For nucleated cells, counts were estimated from reference gene primer amplification. Only in-frame clones appear in the TCRdb table, and some are missing; sequencing was by immunoSEQ multiplex PCR. The D gene and trimming were derived from the DNA, and the V and J assignments and clone size from that table. The table records tens of thousands of clones, 85% of them present only once. V was shortened by 7 bases and J by 4 bases, with 13 bases between the two germline ends. The germline V gene has CDR1 LNHDA and CDR2 SQIVND (reference sequence). This CDR3 spans 14 amino acids.

The specimen sequenced was peripheral blood. The clonotype originates from a human donor with acute or convalescent COVID-19. The donor label of this sample is uncertain. The chain links TRBV19 to TRBJ2-2; D possibly corresponds to TRBD1 (5 bases). As DNA, the CDR3 is TGTGCCAGTACACCCGTCAGGGCCACCGGGGAGCTGTTTTTT. Translating it yields CASTPVRATGELFF.